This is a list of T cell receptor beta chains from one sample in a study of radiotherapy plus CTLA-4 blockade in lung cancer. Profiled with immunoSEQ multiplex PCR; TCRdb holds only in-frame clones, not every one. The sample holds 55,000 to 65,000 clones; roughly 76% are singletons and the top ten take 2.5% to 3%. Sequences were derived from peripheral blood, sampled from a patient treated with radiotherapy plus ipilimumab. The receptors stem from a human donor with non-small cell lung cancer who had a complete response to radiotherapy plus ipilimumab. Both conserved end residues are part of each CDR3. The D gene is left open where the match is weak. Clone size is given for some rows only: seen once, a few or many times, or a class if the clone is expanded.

cdr3_nt: TGTGCCAGCAGTGAACAGCTATGGGGAGGCACCGGGGAGCTGTTTTTT; cdr3_aa: CASSEQLWGGTGELFF; j_call: TRBJ2-2; v_call: TRBV6-1; clone_size: .; d_call: .
cdr3_nt: TGTGCCAGTAGTATACAGGACAGGGTTACTGAAGCTTTCTTT; cdr3_aa: CASSIQDRVTEAFF; j_call: TRBJ1-1; v_call: TRBV19; clone_size: .; d_call: TRBD1
cdr3_nt: TGTGCCAGCAGTGGAGACAGCGGGGGGGCAGATACGCAGTATTTT; cdr3_aa: CASSGDSGGADTQYF; j_call: TRBJ2-3; v_call: TRBV6-1; clone_size: .; d_call: TRBD2
cdr3_nt: TGTGCCAGCAGCCTCAGGGCGGGGTTCACTGAAGCTTTCTTT; cdr3_aa: CASSLRAGFTEAFF; j_call: TRBJ1-1; v_call: TRBV11-2; clone_size: once; d_call: .
cdr3_nt: TGTGCCAGCAGCCCTGTTGGGTCAGGGCTTACGGGCACTGGCTACACCTTC; cdr3_aa: CASSPVGSGLTGTGYTF; j_call: TRBJ1-2; v_call: TRBV5-6; clone_size: .; d_call: .
cdr3_nt: TGTGCCTGGAAGGGGGCGGTAGTTTATAATTCACCCCTCCACTTT; cdr3_aa: CAWKGAVVYNSPLHF; j_call: TRBJ1-6; v_call: TRBV30; clone_size: once; d_call: TRBD1
cdr3_nt: TGTGCCAGCAGCCGGACAGCGAACACTGAAGCTTTCTTT; cdr3_aa: CASSRTANTEAFF; j_call: TRBJ1-1; v_call: TRBV5-4; clone_size: .; d_call: .
cdr3_nt: TGCGCCAGCAGCCAAGAAACGGGGGTTTCTGGCATTCAGTACTTC; cdr3_aa: CASSQETGVSGIQYF; j_call: TRBJ2-4; v_call: TRBV4-3; clone_size: .; d_call: .
cdr3_nt: TGTGCCAGCAGAACACCGGGACGCGGGAATTTTGAAGCTTTCTTT; cdr3_aa: CASRTPGRGNFEAFF; j_call: TRBJ1-1; v_call: TRBV28; clone_size: .; d_call: .
cdr3_nt: TGCGCCAGCAGCCAAGGGGGCTTATTGGTCACTGAAGCTTTCTTT; cdr3_aa: CASSQGGLLVTEAFF; j_call: TRBJ1-1; v_call: TRBV4-1; clone_size: .; d_call: .
cdr3_nt: TGTGCCAGCAGCTCAGGGAACGGTGTAGGACAGGGAAAAGAGACCCAGTACTTC; cdr3_aa: CASSSGNGVGQGKETQYF; j_call: TRBJ2-5; v_call: TRBV7-8; clone_size: .; d_call: TRBD1
cdr3_nt: TGTGCCAGCAGCCAAGAACTTGCGTTCCAAGAGACCCAGTACTTC; cdr3_aa: CASSQELAFQETQYF; j_call: TRBJ2-5; v_call: TRBV14; clone_size: .; d_call: .
cdr3_nt: TGCAGTGCTCTGCGGTACGAGCAGTACTTC; cdr3_aa: CSALRYEQYF; j_call: TRBJ2-7; v_call: TRBV20-1; clone_size: .; d_call: .
cdr3_nt: TGTGCCAGCACTCTACTCCGGACAGGAGACAATCAGCCCCAGCATTTT; cdr3_aa: CASTLLRTGDNQPQHF; j_call: TRBJ1-5; v_call: TRBV2; clone_size: .; d_call: TRBD1
cdr3_nt: TGTGCCAGCTCACCGGACTGGGATCAGCCCCAGCATTTT; cdr3_aa: CASSPDWDQPQHF; j_call: TRBJ1-5; v_call: TRBV18; clone_size: .; d_call: .
cdr3_nt: TGTGCCAGCAGTGCAACCGGGACAGGGAGTGACGAGCAGTACTTC; cdr3_aa: CASSATGTGSDEQYF; j_call: TRBJ2-7; v_call: TRBV28; clone_size: once; d_call: TRBD1
cdr3_nt: TGTGCCAGCAGCTGGAACCGAGGGGGCGGAACTGAAGCTTTCTTT; cdr3_aa: CASSWNRGGGTEAFF; j_call: TRBJ1-1; v_call: TRBV11-2; clone_size: .; d_call: TRBD1
cdr3_nt: TGTGCCAGCAGGAGGACAGGGATCCTCTACGAGCAGTACTTC; cdr3_aa: CASRRTGILYEQYF; j_call: TRBJ2-7; v_call: TRBV28; clone_size: .; d_call: TRBD1
cdr3_nt: TGTGCCAGCAGCGTAGACAGGGCGAGCAATGAGCAGTTCTTC; cdr3_aa: CASSVDRASNEQFF; j_call: TRBJ2-1; v_call: TRBV9; clone_size: .; d_call: .
cdr3_nt: TGTGCCTGGACCGGACCGCGGGGGGGCCGGGAGACCCAGTACTTC; cdr3_aa: CAWTGPRGGRETQYF; j_call: TRBJ2-5; v_call: TRBV30; clone_size: .; d_call: TRBD2
cdr3_nt: TGTGCCAGCAGCCAGAAGAAGGGGACAGATACGCAGTATTTT; cdr3_aa: CASSQKKGTDTQYF; j_call: TRBJ2-3; v_call: TRBV7-6; clone_size: .; d_call: .
cdr3_nt: TGTGCCAGCAGCTTAGGGATAGCTTCAAGCTCCTACGAGCAGTACTTC; cdr3_aa: CASSLGIASSSYEQYF; j_call: TRBJ2-7; v_call: TRBV13; clone_size: .; d_call: .
cdr3_nt: TGTGCCAGCAGTTTCTTCTCCTACGGCGGAATTAATGAAAAACTGTTTTTT; cdr3_aa: CASSFFSYGGINEKLFF; j_call: TRBJ1-4; v_call: TRBV11-2; clone_size: .; d_call: .
cdr3_nt: TGTGCCAGTTCGGGACAGGGGGCTGATTTTTACGAGCAGTACTTC; cdr3_aa: CASSGQGADFYEQYF; j_call: TRBJ2-7; v_call: TRBV19; clone_size: .; d_call: TRBD1
cdr3_nt: TGTGCCAGCAGTGTGGAGGAGATCGCCTACGAGCAGTACTTC; cdr3_aa: CASSVEEIAYEQYF; j_call: TRBJ2-7; v_call: TRBV2; clone_size: .; d_call: .
cdr3_nt: TGTGCCAGCAGCTCGGGACAGAACTATGGCTACACCTTC; cdr3_aa: CASSSGQNYGYTF; j_call: TRBJ1-2; v_call: TRBV7-3; clone_size: .; d_call: TRBD1
cdr3_nt: TGTGCCAGCAGCTTGACAGTCGGGGAGCTGTTTTTT; cdr3_aa: CASSLTVGELFF; j_call: TRBJ2-2; v_call: TRBV7-9; clone_size: once; d_call: .
cdr3_nt: TGTGCCAGCAGGAACCAGGGGGAGAGGAATGAAAAACTGTTTTTT; cdr3_aa: CASRNQGERNEKLFF; j_call: TRBJ1-4; v_call: TRBV7-2; clone_size: .; d_call: TRBD1
cdr3_nt: TGTGCCAGCAGTGTCAGGGAAAGCTCCTACGAGCAGTACTTC; cdr3_aa: CASSVRESSYEQYF; j_call: TRBJ2-7; v_call: TRBV27; clone_size: .; d_call: .
cdr3_nt: TGTGCCAGCAGGCCCGGGGAAGCTGGGGCCAACGTCCTGACTTTC; cdr3_aa: CASRPGEAGANVLTF; j_call: TRBJ2-6; v_call: TRBV6-5; clone_size: once; d_call: .
cdr3_nt: TGTGCCAGCAGCAGCGGACGGAGCTCCTACGAGCAGTACTTC; cdr3_aa: CASSSGRSSYEQYF; j_call: TRBJ2-7; v_call: TRBV7-6; clone_size: .; d_call: .
cdr3_nt: TGTGCCAGCAGTGACATCTCTGGGGCCAACGTCCTGACTTTC; cdr3_aa: CASSDISGANVLTF; j_call: TRBJ2-6; v_call: TRBV2; clone_size: .; d_call: .
cdr3_nt: TGTGCCAGCAATAGCGGGAGGGACACAGATACGCAGTATTTT; cdr3_aa: CASNSGRDTDTQYF; j_call: TRBJ2-3; v_call: TRBV27; clone_size: .; d_call: TRBD2
cdr3_nt: TGTGCCAGCAGCCAAGATCGCGAGAGGGTAGGGACCCAGTACTTC; cdr3_aa: CASSQDRERVGTQYF; j_call: TRBJ2-5; v_call: TRBV4-2; clone_size: .; d_call: .
cdr3_nt: TGTGCCAGCAAGGGGACTAGCACAGATACGCAGTATTTT; cdr3_aa: CASKGTSTDTQYF; j_call: TRBJ2-3; v_call: TRBV2; clone_size: once; d_call: .
cdr3_nt: TGTGCCAGTAGTACGCCGGGACAGTTCTACGAGCAGTACTTC; cdr3_aa: CASSTPGQFYEQYF; j_call: TRBJ2-7; v_call: TRBV19; clone_size: .; d_call: TRBD1
cdr3_nt: TGTGCCAGCAGCTCTCCCGCGGCGGACTATGGCTACACCTTC; cdr3_aa: CASSSPAADYGYTF; j_call: TRBJ1-2; v_call: TRBV7-9; clone_size: .; d_call: .
cdr3_nt: TGTGCCAGCAGAGCCCTTACAGGGAAATATAACTATGGCTACACCTTC; cdr3_aa: CASRALTGKYNYGYTF; j_call: TRBJ1-2; v_call: TRBV11-2; clone_size: .; d_call: .
cdr3_nt: TGTGCCAGCAGTGTTAGGACGGGAGCGGGCACCGGGGAGCTGTTTTTT; cdr3_aa: CASSVRTGAGTGELFF; j_call: TRBJ2-2; v_call: TRBV2; clone_size: once; d_call: .
cdr3_nt: TGCGCCAGCAGCCAGGGGGAGGGAGCAACTAATGAAAAACTGTTTTTT; cdr3_aa: CASSQGEGATNEKLFF; j_call: TRBJ1-4; v_call: TRBV4-1; clone_size: .; d_call: .
cdr3_nt: TGTGCCAGCAACCGGGACAGGGGGCGGGAGACCCAGTACTTC; cdr3_aa: CASNRDRGRETQYF; j_call: TRBJ2-5; v_call: TRBV6-1; clone_size: .; d_call: TRBD1
cdr3_nt: TGTGCCAGCAGCAAGGGACAGTTTAATGAAAAACTGTTTTTT; cdr3_aa: CASSKGQFNEKLFF; j_call: TRBJ1-4; v_call: TRBV7-9; clone_size: few; d_call: TRBD1
cdr3_nt: TGCGCCAGCAGCCAGGGCTTCACTAGCGCGGGAATCTGGGCCCAGTACTTC; cdr3_aa: CASSQGFTSAGIWAQYF; j_call: TRBJ2-5; v_call: TRBV4-1; clone_size: .; d_call: TRBD2
cdr3_nt: TGTGCCAGCAGCCCGACAGGGCGGCACGAGCAGTACTTC; cdr3_aa: CASSPTGRHEQYF; j_call: TRBJ2-7; v_call: TRBV7-3; clone_size: .; d_call: TRBD1
cdr3_nt: TGTGCCAGCAGCCGGACAGGGGGCCCCTACGAGCAGTACTTC; cdr3_aa: CASSRTGGPYEQYF; j_call: TRBJ2-7; v_call: TRBV6-5; clone_size: .; d_call: TRBD1
cdr3_nt: TGTGCCAGCAGTTACTCGCGGCTGAGCTCCTACAATGAGCAGTTCTTC; cdr3_aa: CASSYSRLSSYNEQFF; j_call: TRBJ2-1; v_call: TRBV6-5; clone_size: .; d_call: .